The source of this T cell receptor beta chain is a study of shared clonotypes between healthy human individuals (dated by TCRdb to the early 2020s). As for the study more broadly: A couple of women and a few men aged 18 to 49 years were included in the cohort. For each donor, CD4 naive and CD4 memory were each given three plates, CD8 naive was given two plates, and CD8 memory was given one plate. To estimate repertoire size and how much clonotypes are shared between individuals, the study performed deep sequencing of blood TCR repertoires from a few healthy adults. To increase sequencing depth and limit assay-specific biases, TCR repertoire library preparation and sequencing were carried out by different laboratories using diverse techniques. Leukapheresis yielded between about 0.94 and 8.9 billion PBMCs per donor. The study at large found these results: Sampling was restricted to blood, and TCR repertoires in tissues likely differ from the TCR repertoires found in blood. Based on pairwise subsampling, the degree of clonotype sharing among donors was expected to be affected by sequencing depth. Compared with non-shared clonotypes, the clonotypes found in all four sorted-subset donors had higher generation probabilities. Across a handful of donors, 4.5% to 6.5% of naive CD4, more than 3% of naive CD8, around 2.1% of memory CD4, and 0.4% of memory CD8 clonotypes were shared. Rarefaction of sorted-subset datasets indicated incomplete sequencing despite the large sequencing depth. Because the study included a small number of donors, the genetic and exposure-history diversity represented was limited. Larger estimated clonotype richness was generally found for naive subsets than for memory subsets.

CD8 naive samples were obtained by positive selection for CCR7 among CD45RO-negative cells, yielding a CD45RA+CCR7+ population from which TemRA cells were excluded. Healthy HIV-negative adults with no recently reported acute infections or vaccinations were included as donors. Every donor was a Caucasian adult living in Nashville, Tennessee, USA. Blood was obtained by leukapheresis, after which PBMCs were separated by Ficoll-Histopaque density gradient centrifugation and cryopreserved in liquid nitrogen vapor phase. Analytical flow cytometry was used to check the purity and quantity of every magnetically sorted T cell population. Genomic DNA was isolated from each sorted fraction and quantified by UV absorbance on a Nanodrop 2000c. As concerns this clone: Its target antigen remains unknown. No much larger clone exists at a distance of one base, and base qualities are not known.

Using the deep immunoSEQ assay, TCR CDR3 regions were amplified from genomic DNA by multiplex PCR. Extracted genomic DNA from each cell subset was spread evenly across all wells of several immunoSEQ 96-well plates, with each plate serving as a replicate. For sorted subsets, each replicate PCR was loaded with roughly 0.2 ug genomic DNA, equivalent to 30,000 or so T cell genomes. Purified libraries were measured with a Qubit 3.0 fluorometer, size-checked on a Bioanalyzer 2100, and measured again with the KAPA Library Quantification kit. Every immunoSEQ 96-well plate was sequenced on a dedicated single-read 150-cycle Illumina NextSeq 550 flow cell. The authors' analysis ran thus. Because only junctional sequences without quality scores were contained in the immunoSEQ output, filtering matching that applied to full-length reads could not be performed. Sequences were annotated with PyIR, a Python wrapper for IgBLAST v1.9, using IMGT germline references to assign V/J genes and CDR3. Reads with weak V/J assignments (E-value above 1e-6), missing CDR3, stop codons, out-of-frame junctions, or ambiguous translated residues were removed. V3J clonotypes were defined by identical inferred V gene, J gene, and CDR3 amino acid sequence. To compute the percentage overlap between repertoires, the number of shared unique clonotypes was divided by the size of the smaller repertoire. Repertoire richness was assessed with RTK rarefaction, the Chao1 estimator, and Recon v2.1 estimates of unobserved clonotypes. OLGA was used to compute generation probabilities for all TCRbeta clonotypes that the gDNA method yielded from a few donors. In TCRdb, the immuneACCESS table is reduced to in-frame sequences with V and J assigned. These tables do not hold every clone; where another copy was compared, an unresolved V gene accounts for under half, and the others remain unexplained. That table furnishes V, J and clone size, whereas the DNA furnished D and trimming. Within this sample are 1.5 million to 2.5 million clones, with approximately 94% of them counted one time only. The ten largest clones add up to 0.9% to 1.5% of the sample.

From a lookup of the germline V gene, CDR1 and CDR2 are MNHNS and SASEGT. Inclusive of the bounding cysteine and phenylalanine, the CDR3 is 20 residues long. The CDR3 DNA has 60 bases and is translated from base 1. Trimming removed 3 bases from V and 2 bases from J; the gene matches leave 12 bases unexplained. The chain couples TRBV6-1 to TRBJ2-3, and TRBD2 aligns with 15 junction nucleotides. The source is a man aged 18-30 years in good health. Sequencing was done on a sample of naive CD8+ T cells sorted from blood. Taken with the paper, the label for cell subset or site translates to: CD45RA+CCR7+. The CDR3 amino acid sequence is: CASSDPHGLAGGPDTDTQYF. The sequence in DNA is TGTGCCAGCAGTGACCCCCACGGACTAGCGGGGGGGCCTGACACAGATACGCAGTATTTT.